One and the same sample provided the 23 T cell receptor beta chains below, sequenced in a study of blood T cell repertoires in COVID-19. Repertoires were generated with immunoSEQ multiplex PCR, while TCRdb's copy carries only in-frame clones and drops some. This table has 25,000 to 35,000 clones, almost 90% appearing once. The sample consisted of peripheral blood. The receptors come from a human donor in a cohort sampled during active COVID-19.

The genes are TRBV19 and TRBJ2-4; 7 bases match TRBD1. The CDR3 sequence is 16 residues long. The germline gives CDR1 LNHDA, CDR2 SQIVND (reference sequence). The trim removed 0 bases at V and 7 bases at J, leaving 9 bases unmatched. CDR3 protein: CASSIDITGAQNIQYF. Written as DNA, the CDR3 is TGTGCCAGTAGTATAGATATCACAGGGGCTCAGAACATTCAGTACTTC.

The chain is built from TRBV5-6 and TRBJ1-1; maybe TRBD1 (5 bases). CDR1 and CDR2 (germline): SGHDT, YYEEEE. V was clipped by 0 bases and J by 10 bases, with 13 bases between them. CDR3 length equals 13 residues. The CDR3 spells CASSLAAGAGAFF. CDR3 DNA sequence: TGTGCCAGCAGCTTGGCCGCTGGGGCCGGAGCTTTCTTT. The variable domain in full, completed from reference TRBV5-6 and TRBJ1-1, reads DAGVTQSPTHLIKTRGQQVTLRCSPKSGHDTVSWYQQALGQGPQFIFQYYEEEERQRGNFPDRFSGHQFPNYSSELNVNALLLGDSALYLCASSLAAGAGAFFGQGTRLTVV.

This chain connects TRBV6-6 to TRBJ2-7; D might be TRBD2 (6 bases). V lost 5 bases to trimming and J lost 0 bases, with 20 bases between them. The CDR3 is 17 residues long. The germline V gene encodes CDR1 MNHNY and CDR2 SVGAGI (reference sequence). CDR3: CASSHRLIGGTSYEQYF. CDR3 nucleotide sequence: TGTGCCAGCAGTCACCGACTTATCGGGGGAACCTCCTACGAGCAGTACTTC.

This clone showed up just a few times. This sequence joins TRBV4-2 and TRBJ2-7; maybe TRBD1 (6 bases). CDR1 is LGHNA and CDR2 is YNFKEQ in the germline V gene. With 2 bases removed from V and 3 bases from J, the gap between germline ends came to 14 bases. There are 15 residues in the CDR3. CDR3 sequence reads: CASSQTGMSNYEQYF. The CDR3 DNA reads TGTGCCAGCAGCCAAACAGGGATGTCCAACTACGAGCAGTACTTC.

The rearrangement uses TRBV5-1 and TRBJ2-7; tentatively, D is TRBD1 (6 bases). The CDR3 is made up of 14 amino acids. In germline, CDR1 is SGHRS, CDR2 YFSETQ. The V end was cut by 2 bases, the J end by 3 bases, with 12 bases between. In DNA form, the CDR3 reads TGCGCCAGCAGCTTAGGAACAGGGCTCTACGAGCAGTACTTC. Translating gives CASSLGTGLYEQYF.

The chain couples TRBV4-1 to TRBJ1-6; no clear D gene. Trimming took 0 bases from V and 11 from J, leaving 11 bases between them. The V gene's germline CDR1 is MGHRA and CDR2 YSYEKL. The CDR3 contains 14 residues. The CDR3: CASSQEERSTPLHF. The CDR3 DNA sequence: TGCGCCAGCAGCCAAGAAGAGAGAAGTACACCCCTCCACTTT.

V gene TRBV5-6 combines with J gene TRBJ1-1, with TRBD1 matching over 8 bases. This CDR3 comprises 14 residues. The germline CDR1 and CDR2 sequences are SGHDT and YYEEEE. The V and J ends lost 3 bases and 4 bases, in that order; junction bases with no gene match: 5. CDR3 protein: CASSSNRGSTEAFF. CDR3 DNA: TGTGCCAGCAGCTCAAACAGGGGGTCCACTGAAGCTTTCTTT.

This rearrangement joins TRBV7-2 to TRBJ2-7; 8 positions match TRBD1. The germline V gene has CDR1 SGHTA and CDR2 FQGNSA. This CDR3 region has 15 residues. V lost 1 base, J lost 3 bases, and 5 bases stayed unmatched. CDR3 residues: CASSLVAGGSYEQYF. The CDR3 DNA reads TGTGCCAGCAGCTTAGTAGCAGGGGGCAGCTACGAGCAGTACTTC.

V usage is TRBV12-3 or TRBV12-4 and J usage is TRBJ1-1, with TRBD1 as a possible D gene (5 bases). Between the trimmed V and J ends, which lost 6 bases and 11 bases, there was a span of 19 bases. The CDR3 contains 13 residues. The CDR3: CASSAVRRGDAFF. In nucleotides, the CDR3 is TGTGCCAGCAGCGCCGTTAGGAGGGGCGACGCTTTCTTT.

The J gene is TRBJ2-7, the V gene TRBV27, with D possibly matching TRBD1 (5 bases). V gave up 3 bases and J gave up 9 bases, with 12 bases separating them. Germline values: CDR1 MNHEY, CDR2 SMNVEV (reference sequence). This CDR3 has 12 residues. CDR3 protein: CASSFLGEGQYF. CDR3 DNA sequence: TGTGCCAGCAGTTTCCTAGGGGAAGGGCAGTACTTC.

This clone has only one observation. The chain carries TRBV3-1 (or the pseudogene TRBV3-2) and TRBJ2-1, with D perhaps matching TRBD1 (5 bases). V was clipped by 4 bases and J by 10 bases, with 11 bases between them. Germline V CDR1 and CDR2: LGHDT, YNNKEL (reference sequence). This CDR3 contains 12 residues. The CDR3 reads CASSLTVTEQFF. DNA for the CDR3: TGTGCCAGCAGCCTGACAGTCACGGAGCAGTTCTTC.

This sequence joins TRBV7-2 and TRBJ1-1; the match to TRBD1 covers 7 bases. V lost 5 bases and J lost 2; bases outside the gene matches: 11. Germline CDR1 and CDR2: SGHTA and FQGNSA. The CDR3 length is 16 residues. CDR3 loop: CASSLSSGTVNTEAFF. CDR3 coding DNA: TGTGCCAGCAGCCTAAGCTCCGGGACAGTTAACACTGAAGCTTTCTTT.

The rearrangement links TRBV9 to TRBJ2-1, with 8 nucleotides matching TRBD2. The CDR3 is 16 amino acids. The trim removed 4 bases at V and 2 bases at J, leaving 8 bases unmatched. Germline values: CDR1 SGDLS, CDR2 YYNGEE. The CDR3, as DNA: TGTGCCAGCAGCCCCCTCGTCGGGGGGGCCTACAATGAGCAGTTCTTC. Translated, it gives CASSPLVGGAYNEQFF.

The J gene is TRBJ1-4, the V gene TRBV5-1; TRBD1 aligns across 9 bases. The V gene's germline CDR1 is SGHRS and CDR2 YFSETQ. The CDR3 sequence is 14 residues long. V was pared by 3 bases and J by 5 bases, with 2 bases of the junction left unmatched. In DNA form, the CDR3 reads TGCGCCAGCAGCTCGGGGACAGGGAATGAAAAACTGTTTTTT. Amino acid sequence: CASSSGTGNEKLFF.

The chain uses TRBV7-2 and TRBJ2-1, with TRBD2 identical over 8 bases. The trim removed 0 bases at V and 2 bases at J, leaving 3 bases unmatched. This CDR3 region has 16 residues. Germline CDR1 is SGHTA and CDR2 is FQGNSA. The CDR3 loop reads CASSLAVGGAYNEQFF. CDR3 nucleotides: TGTGCCAGCAGCTTAGCGGTCGGGGGGGCCTACAATGAGCAGTTCTTC.

This clone was found once. The chain links TRBV5-1 to TRBJ1-2; possible D gene TRBD1, 5 bases. Germline V gene sequence: CDR1 SGHRS, CDR2 YFSETQ. This CDR3 is 13 amino acids long. Trimming cost V 1 base and J 7 bases, with 11 bases left between them. The CDR3 loop reads CASSLQGASGYTF. CDR3 bases: TGCGCCAGCAGCTTGCAAGGGGCTAGTGGCTACACCTTC.

The CDR3 DNA follows: TGTGCCAGCAGTGCCGGACTAGCACTCAGCACAGATACGCAGTATTTT. Its protein is CASSAGLALSTDTQYF. V and J are TRBV25-1 and TRBJ2-3, with TRBD2 matching over 8 bases. Germline CDR1 reads MGHDK; CDR2 reads SYGVNS. The V segment lost 4 bases and the J segment 0 bases; nucleotides outside the gene matches: 6. The CDR3 runs 16 residues.

Here the CDR3 reads CASSRGQGANGYTF. CDR3 sequence (DNA): TGTGCCAGCAGCCGGGGCCAGGGGGCGAATGGCTACACCTTC. This rearrangement joins TRBV6-5 to TRBJ1-2; 8 positions agree with TRBD1. Germline values: CDR1 MNHEY, CDR2 SVGAGI. V dropped 6 bases and J dropped 6; count of bases not matched to a gene: 9. The CDR3 loop spans 14 amino acids.

V usage is TRBV6-5 and J usage is TRBJ1-5; the match to TRBD1 covers 7 bases. Losses at the gene ends were 4 bases for V and 3 bases for J; bases not matched to a gene: 3. This CDR3 comprises 14 residues. Germline CDR1 is MNHEY and CDR2 is SVGAGI. In DNA, the CDR3 is TGTGCCAGCAGTTCGGGACAGCACAATCAGCCCCAGCATTTT. This gives the protein CASSSGQHNQPQHF.

CDR3 sequence reads: CASSSSQRSAETQYF. The CDR3 nucleotides are TGCGCCAGCAGCTCCAGCCAGCGGTCTGCCGAGACCCAGTACTTC. The rearrangement joins TRBV5-1 to TRBJ2-5, with D perhaps TRBD2 (5 bases). The V gene lost 3 bases and the J gene lost 5 bases, with 17 bases spanning the gap. In germline, CDR1 is SGHRS, CDR2 YFSETQ. The CDR3 has 15 amino acids.

The chain employs TRBV7-9 and TRBJ2-3; D may be TRBD2 (5 bases). The CDR3 runs to 14 residues. Germline V CDR1 and CDR2: SEHNR, FQNEAQ (reference sequence). The V and J ends lost 3 bases and 2 bases respectively, with 9 bases between them. CDR3 sequence: CASSLTTSTDTQYF. CDR3 bases: TGTGCCAGCAGCTTGACTACCTCCACAGATACGCAGTATTTT.

CDR3 sequence reads: CASSYFIKEAFF. CDR3 sequence (DNA): TGTGCCAGCAGTTATTTTATTAAAGAAGCTTTCTTT. The V call is TRBV6-6, the J call TRBJ1-1, with D unclear. V shed 3 bases and J shed 8 bases, with 10 bases lying between them. The CDR3 covers 12 residues. Germline V gives CDR1 MNHNY, CDR2 SVGAGI (reference sequence).

The sample holds one count of this clone. The rearrangement links TRBV19 to TRBJ1-2; D unclear. CDR1 is LNHDA and CDR2 is SQIVND in the germline V gene (reference sequence). Trimming removed 3 bases from V and 8 bases from J, with 10 bases in between. The CDR3 extends over 12 amino acids. The CDR3 region has the DNA TGTGCCAGTAGTATCGGTCTGCGGGGCTACACCTTC. This sequence encodes CASSIGLRGYTF. The complete variable domain, with remaining parts taken from reference TRBV19 and TRBJ1-2, reads DGGITQSPKYLFRKEGQNVTLSCEQNLNHDAMYWYRQDPGQGLRLIYYSQIVNDFQKGDIAEGYSVSREKKESFPLTVTSAQKNPTAFYLCASSIGLRGYTFGSGTRLTVV.